This T cell receptor (beta chain) came from a study of naive and memory T cell subsets. Study conclusions and caveats: Delayed type IV hypersensitivity infiltration was taken to explain higher tuberculin-site TCR counts.

The SP2 primer and nested alpha and beta constant region primers amplified ligated cDNA in four rounds. TCRdb recomputed calls from the UMI-ligation and nested PCR reads with MiXCR, one row per CDR3 protein. The sample holds 35,000 to 40,000 distinct CDR3 sequences, 11% seen once. As for this clonotype: As yet, its antigen is unknown.

Treatment meaning: skin biopsy from PPD injection site in Mantoux-positive individual. TCR cDNA received a 3' ligated oligonucleotide that carried a UMI. Cells were not sorted; total RNA input targeted roughly 1 to 1000 ng. Deletions cut 6 bases from V and 0 bases from J, with 12 bases between. Germline loops: CDR1 MNHNS, CDR2 SASEGT. The CDR3 is made up of 15 amino acids. This receptor was taken from an adult in good health. The sequencing here drew on skin, taken from a tuberculin skin test site. The chain links TRBV6-1 to TRBJ1-5; D ambiguous. Here the CDR3 DNA reads TGTGCCAGCAGGGAACTCTATTCTAGCAATCAGCCCCAGCATTTT. Amino acids: CASRELYSSNQPQHF.